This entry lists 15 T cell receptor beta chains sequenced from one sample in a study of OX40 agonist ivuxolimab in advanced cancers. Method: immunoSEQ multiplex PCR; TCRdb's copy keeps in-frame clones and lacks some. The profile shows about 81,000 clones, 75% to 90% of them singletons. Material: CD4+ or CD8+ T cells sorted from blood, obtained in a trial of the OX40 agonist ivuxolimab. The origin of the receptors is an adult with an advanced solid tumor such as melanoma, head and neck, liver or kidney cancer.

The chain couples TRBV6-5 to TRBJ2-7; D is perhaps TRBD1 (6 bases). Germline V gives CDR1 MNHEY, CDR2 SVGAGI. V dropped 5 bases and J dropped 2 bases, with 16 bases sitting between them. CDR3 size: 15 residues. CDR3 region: CASSPRLQGTYEQYF. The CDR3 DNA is TGTGCCAGCAGTCCTCGACTTCAGGGGACCTACGAGCAGTACTTC.

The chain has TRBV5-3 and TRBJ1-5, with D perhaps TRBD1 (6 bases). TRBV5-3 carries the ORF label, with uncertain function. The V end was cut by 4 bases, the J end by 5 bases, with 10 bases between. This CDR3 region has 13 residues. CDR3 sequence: CARSGHRDQPQHF. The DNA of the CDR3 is TGTGCCAGAAGCGGTCACAGGGATCAGCCCCAGCATTTT.

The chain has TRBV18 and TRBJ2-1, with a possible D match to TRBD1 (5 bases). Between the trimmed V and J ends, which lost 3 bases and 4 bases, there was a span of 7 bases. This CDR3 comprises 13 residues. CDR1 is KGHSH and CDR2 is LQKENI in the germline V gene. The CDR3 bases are TGTGCCAGCTCACCGCGACAGTACAATGAGCAGTTCTTC. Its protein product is CASSPRQYNEQFF.

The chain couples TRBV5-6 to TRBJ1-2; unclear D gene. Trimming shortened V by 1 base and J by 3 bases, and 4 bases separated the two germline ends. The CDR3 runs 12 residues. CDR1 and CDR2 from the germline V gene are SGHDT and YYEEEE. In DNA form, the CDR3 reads TGTGCCAGCAGCTTGAGATACTATGGCTACACCTTC. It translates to CASSLRYYGYTF. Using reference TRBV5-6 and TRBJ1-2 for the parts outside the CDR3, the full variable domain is DAGVTQSPTHLIKTRGQQVTLRCSPKSGHDTVSWYQQALGQGPQFIFQYYEEEERQRGNFPDRFSGHQFPNYSSELNVNALLLGDSALYLCASSLRYYGYTFGSGTRLTVV.

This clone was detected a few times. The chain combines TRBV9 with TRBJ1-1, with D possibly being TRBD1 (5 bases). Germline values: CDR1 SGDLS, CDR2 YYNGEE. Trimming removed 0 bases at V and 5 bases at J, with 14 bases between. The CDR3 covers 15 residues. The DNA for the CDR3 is TGTGCCAGCAGCGTAGCTGTGGTGGGGGAAACTGAAGCTTTCTTT. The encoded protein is CASSVAVVGETEAFF.

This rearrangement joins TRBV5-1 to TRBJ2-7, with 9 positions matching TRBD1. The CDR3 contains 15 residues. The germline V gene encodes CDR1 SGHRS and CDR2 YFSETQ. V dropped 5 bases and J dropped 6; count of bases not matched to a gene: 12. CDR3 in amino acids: CASRQRGQGTAEQYF. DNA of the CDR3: TGCGCCAGCAGACAAAGGGGACAGGGTACCGCCGAGCAGTACTTC. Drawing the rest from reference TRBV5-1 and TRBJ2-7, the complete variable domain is KAGVTQTPRYLIKTRGQQVTLSCSPISGHRSVSWYQQTPGQGLQFLFEYFSETQRNKGNFPGRFSGRQFSNSRSEMNVSTLELGDSALYLCASRQRGQGTAEQYFGPGTRLTVT.

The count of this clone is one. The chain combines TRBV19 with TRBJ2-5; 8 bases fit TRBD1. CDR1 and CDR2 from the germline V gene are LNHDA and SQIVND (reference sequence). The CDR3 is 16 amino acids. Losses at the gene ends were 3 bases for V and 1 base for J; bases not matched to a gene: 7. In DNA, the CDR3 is TGTGCCAGTAGTATGGGGGGACAGGATGGCCAAGAGACCCAGTACTTC. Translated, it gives CASSMGGQDGQETQYF.

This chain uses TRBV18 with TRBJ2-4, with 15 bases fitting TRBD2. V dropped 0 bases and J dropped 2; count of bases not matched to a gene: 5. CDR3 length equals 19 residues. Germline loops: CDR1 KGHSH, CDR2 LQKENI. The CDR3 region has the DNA TGTGCCAGCTCACCACCGGTCGGACTAGCGGGAGGGCCCAAAAACATTCAGTACTTC. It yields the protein CASSPPVGLAGGPKNIQYF.

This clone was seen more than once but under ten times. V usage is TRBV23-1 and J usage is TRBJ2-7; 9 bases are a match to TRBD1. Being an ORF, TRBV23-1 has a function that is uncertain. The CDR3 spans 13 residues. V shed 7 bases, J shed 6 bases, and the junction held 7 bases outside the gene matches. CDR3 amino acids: CASKTGGRGEQYF. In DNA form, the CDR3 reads TGCGCCAGCAAAACAGGGGGCAGGGGCGAGCAGTACTTC.

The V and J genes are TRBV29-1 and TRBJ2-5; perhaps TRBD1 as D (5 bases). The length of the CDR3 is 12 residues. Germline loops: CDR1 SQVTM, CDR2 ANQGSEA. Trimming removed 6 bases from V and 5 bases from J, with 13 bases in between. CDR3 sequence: CSVVTESETQYF. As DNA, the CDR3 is TGCAGCGTGGTGACAGAGTCGGAGACCCAGTACTTC.

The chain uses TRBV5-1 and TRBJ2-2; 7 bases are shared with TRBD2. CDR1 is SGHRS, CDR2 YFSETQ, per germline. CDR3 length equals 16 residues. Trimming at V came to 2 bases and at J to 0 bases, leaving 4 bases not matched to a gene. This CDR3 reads CASSLSSGANTGELFF. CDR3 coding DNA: TGCGCCAGCAGCTTATCTAGCGGCGCGAACACCGGGGAGCTGTTTTTT.

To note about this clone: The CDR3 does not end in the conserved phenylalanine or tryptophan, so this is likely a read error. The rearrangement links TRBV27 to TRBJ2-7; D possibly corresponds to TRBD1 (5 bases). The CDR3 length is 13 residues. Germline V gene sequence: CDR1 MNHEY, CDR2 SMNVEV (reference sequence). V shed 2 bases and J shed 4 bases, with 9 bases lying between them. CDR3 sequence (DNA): TGTGCCAGCAGTTTAGACAGAGGATACGAGCAGTACCTC. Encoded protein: CASSLDRGYEQYL.

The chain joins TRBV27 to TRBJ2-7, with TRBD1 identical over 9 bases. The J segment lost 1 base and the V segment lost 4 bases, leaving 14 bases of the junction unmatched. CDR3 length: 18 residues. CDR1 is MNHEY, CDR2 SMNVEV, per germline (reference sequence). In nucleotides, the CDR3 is TGTGCCAGCAGTTCCGAAGACAGGGGGGGGTTATCGTCCTACGAGCAGTACGTC. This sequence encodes CASSSEDRGGLSSYEQYV.

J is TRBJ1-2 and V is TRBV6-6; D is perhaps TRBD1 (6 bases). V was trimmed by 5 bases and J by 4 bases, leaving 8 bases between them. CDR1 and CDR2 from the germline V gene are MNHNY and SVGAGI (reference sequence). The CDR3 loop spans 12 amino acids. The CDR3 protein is CASSQDSYGYTF. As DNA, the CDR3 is TGTGCCAGCAGTCAGGACAGCTATGGCTACACCTTC.

CDR3 loop: CASTGGRASGDTQYF. CDR3 bases: TGTGCCAGCACTGGAGGGAGGGCCTCGGGAGATACGCAGTATTTT. V usage is TRBV6-1 and J usage is TRBJ2-3; 7 bases line up with TRBD2. The V segment lost 7 bases and the J segment 5 bases; nucleotides outside the gene matches: 12. CDR1 and CDR2 from the germline V gene are MNHNS and SASEGT. This CDR3 has 15 residues.